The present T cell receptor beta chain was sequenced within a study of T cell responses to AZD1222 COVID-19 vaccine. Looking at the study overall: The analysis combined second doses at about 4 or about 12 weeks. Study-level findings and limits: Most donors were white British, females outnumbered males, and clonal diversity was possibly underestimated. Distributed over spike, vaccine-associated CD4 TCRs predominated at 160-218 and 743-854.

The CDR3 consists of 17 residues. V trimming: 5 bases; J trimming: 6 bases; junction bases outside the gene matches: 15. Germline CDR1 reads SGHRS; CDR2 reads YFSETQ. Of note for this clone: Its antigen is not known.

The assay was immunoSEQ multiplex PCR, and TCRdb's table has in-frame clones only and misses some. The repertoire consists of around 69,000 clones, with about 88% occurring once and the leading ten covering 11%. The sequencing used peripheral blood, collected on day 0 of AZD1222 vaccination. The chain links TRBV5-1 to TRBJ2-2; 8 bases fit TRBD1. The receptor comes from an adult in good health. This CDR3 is CASSFGQGRGNPGELFF. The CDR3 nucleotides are TGCGCCAGCAGTTTCGGACAGGGAAGGGGAAACCCCGGGGAGCTGTTTTTT.